This T cell receptor (delta chain) is from a study of gamma-delta T cells after stem cell transplantation. This clone was found a few times. TCRdb's listed protein matches a much larger clone and diverges from this DNA's translation at residue 9, likely through a read error; the protein shown comes from the DNA. TCRdb used CATT to re-call clones from the RT-PCR reads. The table has around 3,000 delta-chain clones, 5% seen once. Germline V gives CDR1 GEAIGNYY, CDR2 EKD. J lost 0 bases, V lost 2 bases, and 11 bases had no gene match. The length of the CDR3 is 17 residues. The clonotype was recovered from a human donor. It is not recorded whose cells these are; they may come from a transplant donor. The sample comprised gamma-delta T cells. V gene TRDV2 combines with J gene TRDJ1, with 7 bases aligning to TRDD3. The CDR3 region is CACDNVLGHKYTDKLIF. CDR3 sequence (DNA): TGTGCCTGTGACAATGTACTGGGGCATAAGTACACCGATAAACTCATCTTT.